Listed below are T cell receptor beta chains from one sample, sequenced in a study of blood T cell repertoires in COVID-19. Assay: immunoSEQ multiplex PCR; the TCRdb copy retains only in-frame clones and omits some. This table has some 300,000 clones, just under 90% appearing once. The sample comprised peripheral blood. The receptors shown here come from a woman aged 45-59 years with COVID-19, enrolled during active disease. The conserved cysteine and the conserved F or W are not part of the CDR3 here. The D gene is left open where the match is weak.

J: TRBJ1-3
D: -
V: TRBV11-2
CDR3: ASSFGGQVPGNTIY

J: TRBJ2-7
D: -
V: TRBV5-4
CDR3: ASSLRDYEQY

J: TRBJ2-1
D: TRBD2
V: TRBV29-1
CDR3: SVDPSGKGPLEQF

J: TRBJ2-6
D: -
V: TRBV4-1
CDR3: ASSQEIKGRGANVLT

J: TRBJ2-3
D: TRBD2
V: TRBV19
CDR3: ASRDRGLADSTDTQY

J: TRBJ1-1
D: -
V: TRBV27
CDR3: ASSAGAEAF

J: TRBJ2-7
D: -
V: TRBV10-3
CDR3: AISNSPNEQY

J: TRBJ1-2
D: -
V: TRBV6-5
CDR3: ASRKGGAYGYT

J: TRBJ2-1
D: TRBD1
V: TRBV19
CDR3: ASADRGRYNEQF

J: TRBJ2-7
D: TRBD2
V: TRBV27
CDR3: ASSPLAGGSGEQY